This TCR beta chain was observed in a study of control samples from healthy donors and cancer patients. V lost 2 bases, J lost 1 base, and 6 bases stayed unmatched. This CDR3 is built from 16 residues. In germline, CDR1 is MGHRA, CDR2 YSYEKL. The method was immunoSEQ multiplex PCR; TCRdb's version includes in-frame clones alone and lacks a portion of them. The table records about 89,000 clones, more than 75% of them present only once. The chain uses TRBV4-1 and TRBJ2-7; 9 nucleotides align to TRBD1. The specimen was blood. The clonotype originates from a woman in her 40s in good health. CDR3 coding DNA: TGCGCCAGCAGCCAACCCGGACAGGGGCAATCCTACGAGCAGTACTTC. This gives the protein CASSQPGQGQSYEQYF.